This entry lists 15 T cell receptor beta chains sequenced from one sample in a study of T cells in Graves' hyperthyroidism and ophthalmopathy. The CDR3 regions of TCR beta were amplified from RNA transcripts. First-round RT-PCR of the TCR CDR3 relied on the HTBI primer set. TCRdb independently ran MiXCR on the multiplex PCR reads; one entry per CDR3 protein. The sample shows approximately 350,000 distinct CDR3 sequences, around 15% of them seen only once. The sample taken for sequencing was blood. The receptors derive from an older woman with Graves' ophthalmopathy.

This clonotype has more than one count but fewer than ten. The J gene is TRBJ2-3, the V gene TRBV19; 11 bases are a match to TRBD2. The CDR3 length is 15 residues. Germline CDR1 is LNHDA and CDR2 is SQIVND (reference sequence). The V segment lost 5 bases and the J segment 6 bases; nucleotides outside the gene matches: 7. The CDR3 DNA follows: TGTGCCAGTAGTTGGGGACTAGCGGAAGGGGATACGCAGTATTTT. Protein sequence: CASSWGLAEGDTQYF.

This rearrangement joins TRBV6-2 or TRBV6-3 to TRBJ1-5, with 8 bases that match TRBD1. The CDR3 runs 15 residues. The germline gives CDR1 MNHEY, CDR2 SVGEGT. The CDR3 DNA sequence: TGTGCGAGCGGGCACAGGGGGGGGGACAATCAGCCCCAGCATTTT. It encodes CASGHRGGDNQPQHF.

About this clonotype: Its ends do not fully match the called genes, so a read error is possible. The V gene is TRBV2, the J gene TRBJ2-5; 8 bases align to TRBD1. In germline, CDR1 is SNHLY, CDR2 FYNNEI. CDR3 size: 14 residues. The CDR3 DNA follows: TGTGCCAGCAGTGAAAGACAGGGGAAAGAGACCCAGCACTTC. Protein sequence: CASSERQGKETQHF.

This clonotype showed up just a few times. The V and J genes are TRBV15 and TRBJ2-7; 7 bases are shared with TRBD2. The V gene end was trimmed by 3 bases and the J gene end by 3 bases; junction bases not matched to a gene: 5. The germline CDR1 and CDR2 sequences are LNHNV and YYDKDF (reference sequence). The CDR3 consists of 14 residues. The CDR3 spells CATSSSGGVYEQYF. The CDR3 coding sequence is TGTGCCACCAGCAGTTCGGGGGGAGTCTACGAGCAGTACTTC.

This clonotype has at least ten counts. The V call is TRBV2, the J call TRBJ2-1; D uncertain. The CDR3 consists of 13 residues. Trimming left V 4 bases short and J 9 bases short, with 13 bases between. Germline V gene sequence: CDR1 SNHLY, CDR2 FYNNEI. CDR3 amino acids: CASSVGLAVEQFF. CDR3 bases: TGTGCCAGCAGTGTAGGGTTGGCTGTTGAGCAGTTCTTC.

This clonotype was observed many times. The chain links TRBV12-3 or TRBV12-4 to TRBJ1-1, with D unclear. Between the trimmed V and J ends, which lost 5 bases and 5 bases, there was a span of 12 bases. The CDR3 has 13 residues. The CDR3 spells CASSINTRTEAFF. The CDR3 region has the DNA TGTGCCAGCAGTATAAATACACGGACTGAAGCTTTCTTT.

This clonotype was recorded at least ten times. The rearrangement uses TRBV12-3 or TRBV12-4 and TRBJ2-3; D gene uncertain. The CDR3 has 14 residues. V dropped 1 base and J dropped 2 bases, with 7 bases sitting between them. The CDR3: CASSLGSHTDTQYF. CDR3 in DNA: TGTGCCAGCAGTTTAGGGTCTCACACAGATACGCAGTATTTT.

This chain uses TRBV10-3 with TRBJ2-1; the D is unclear. CDR3 length: 12 amino acids. Germline assignment: CDR1 ENHRY and CDR2 SYGVKD. Between the trimmed V and J ends, which lost 7 bases and 8 bases, there was a span of 12 bases. The DNA for the CDR3 is TGTGCCATCAAGGCTTCGGAAGATGAGCAGTTCTTC. Its translation is CAIKASEDEQFF.

In its sample, this clonotype was seen many times. The chain joins TRBV2 to TRBJ1-5; D may be TRBD1 (6 bases). Trimming cost V 4 bases and J 4 bases, with 8 bases left between them. The CDR3 extends over 13 amino acids. Germline CDR1 is SNHLY and CDR2 is FYNNEI. CDR3 protein: CASSGTANQPQHF. The CDR3 coding sequence is TGTGCCAGCAGTGGGACAGCAAATCAGCCCCAGCATTTT.

This clonotype was detected ten times or more. The chain carries TRBV2 and TRBJ1-1; weak D call: TRBD1 (6 bases). Trimming pared 2 bases from V and 11 bases from J, leaving 12 bases between. The length of the CDR3 is 12 residues. Germline-derived CDR1 and CDR2 are SNHLY and FYNNEI. Here the CDR3 DNA reads TGTGCCAGCAGTGAACGGGGGGCTTGGGCTTTCTTT. Protein: CASSERGAWAFF.

This clonotype was seen a handful of times. The chain couples TRBV5-1 to TRBJ2-5; a weak D match, TRBD1 (5 bases). Germline V CDR1 and CDR2: SGHRS, YFSETQ. The CDR3 extends over 15 amino acids. Deletions cut 2 bases from V and 2 bases from J, with 13 bases between. The CDR3 DNA reads as TGCGCCAGCAGCTTAGGACACCAGTCTCAAGAGACCCAGTACTTC. Translated: CASSLGHQSQETQYF.

This clonotype was detected many times. The genes are TRBV11-3 and TRBJ1-1; 7 bases fit TRBD1. The CDR3 totals 15 residues. The ends lost 3 bases at V and 5 bases at J; junction bases unmatched: 9. The germline V gene has CDR1 SGHNT and CDR2 YENEEA. CDR3 bases: TGTGCCAGCAGCTTCCAGGGGGACGGTCGGACTGAAGCTTTCTTT. Its translation is CASSFQGDGRTEAFF.

This clonotype was observed at least ten times. This chain uses TRBV18 with TRBJ1-5, with D tentatively TRBD1 (6 bases). The ends were cut back, 2 bases at V and 10 bases at J, with 12 bases in the middle. The CDR3 length is 13 residues. Germline CDR1 is KGHSH and CDR2 is LQKENI. CDR3 bases: TGTGCCAGCTCACCAAGGGGGGCCGACCCCCAGCATTTT. Translation gives CASSPRGADPQHF.

This clonotype was observed at least ten times. This chain uses TRBV2 with TRBJ2-7; tentatively, D is TRBD2 (5 bases). The V and J ends lost 0 bases and 1 base respectively, with 13 bases between them. Germline CDR1 and CDR2: SNHLY and FYNNEI. The CDR3 length is 16 residues. As DNA, the CDR3 is TGTGCCAGCAGTGAAGCGCTTCGAGGGAGATCCTACGAGCAGTACTTC. This encodes CASSEALRGRSYEQYF.

Many counts were recorded for this clonotype. The rearrangement joins TRBV5-1 to TRBJ2-1; D remains unclear. The CDR3 totals 14 residues. Germline V gives CDR1 SGHRS, CDR2 YFSETQ. Deletions cut 0 bases from V and 10 bases from J, with 14 bases between. CDR3 DNA sequence: TGCGCCAGCAGCTTGGGGTTGGGAAGGAACGAGCAGTTCTTC. This codes for CASSLGLGRNEQFF.